This is a list of T cell receptor beta chains from one sample in a study of beta chain features in type 1 diabetes. Assay: immunoSEQ multiplex PCR; the TCRdb copy retains only in-frame clones and omits some. The sample includes almost 350,000 clones, 8% of them seen just once. Sequenced material: central memory CD4+ T cells from blood. These receptor sequences come from a woman in her late teens or twenties in good health. Both conserved end residues are part of each CDR3. D genes are given only for firm matches. Clone size is stated in some rows and not others, as once, few, many or a class when expanded.

d_gene	abundance	j_gene	v_gene	CDR3nt	CDR3aa
TRBD2	NA	TRBJ2-5	TRBV28	TGTGCCAGCACCCGTCGAGCTAGCGGGAGGCGGGCCCAGTACTTC	CASTRRASGRRAQYF
NA	many	TRBJ1-3	TRBV14	TGTGCCAGCAGCCAAGGGGGACATAACTCTGGAAACACCATATATTTT	CASSQGGHNSGNTIYF
NA	NA	TRBJ2-1	TRBV7-9	TGTGCCAGCAGGGCCGGGGGCATCAATGAGCAGTTCTTC	CASRAGGINEQFF
TRBD1	NA	TRBJ2-5	TRBV2	TGTGCCAGCAGTGTTAGGGGGCCGGAGACCCAGTACTTC	CASSVRGPETQYF
NA	NA	TRBJ2-6	TRBV5-6	TGTGCCAGCAGCTTGAATTGGGGTGCTGGGGCCAACGTCCTGACTTTC	CASSLNWGAGANVLTF
TRBD1	few	TRBJ2-7	TRBV2	TGTGCCAGTAAGGACAGGGGAAATTACGAGCAGTACTTC	CASKDRGNYEQYF
NA	NA	TRBJ2-3	TRBV4-3	TGCGCCAGCAGCCAAGCCAGGGGGGGTTTCGATACGCAGTATTTT	CASSQARGGFDTQYF
NA	few	TRBJ2-3	TRBV18	TGTGCCAGCTCACCAAGGCCAGCTAGCACAGATACGCAGTATTTT	CASSPRPASTDTQYF
TRBD1	few	TRBJ1-4	TRBV4-2	TGTGCCAGCAGCCAAGATACCGGGACAGGGGGTGAAAAACTGTTTTTT	CASSQDTGTGGEKLFF
TRBD2	few	TRBJ2-3	TRBV18	TGTGCCAGCTCAACAGGCAGTCGACTAGCGGGAGGTCGAGATACGCAGTATTTT	CASSTGSRLAGGRDTQYF
TRBD1	NA	TRBJ2-1	TRBV5-4	TGTGCCAGCAGCTGGACCGGGACAGGGGGATACAATGAGCAGTTCTTC	CASSWTGTGGYNEQFF
TRBD2	NA	TRBJ2-7	TRBV28	TGTGCCAGCAGTCCCCTTGAGGGAGGGAAATACGAGCAGTACTTC	CASSPLEGGKYEQYF
NA	NA	TRBJ2-5	TRBV27	TGTGCCAGCAGCTTACTAGCTTCAGAGACCCAGTACTTC	CASSLLASETQYF
TRBD2	few	TRBJ2-2	TRBV4-2	TGTGCCAGCAGGACTAGCGGGGTAAACACCGGGGAGCTGTTTTTT	CASRTSGVNTGELFF
NA	NA	TRBJ1-1	TRBV5-4	TGTGCCAGCAGCTCGACACTCAACACTGAAGCTTTCTTT	CASSSTLNTEAFF
NA	few	TRBJ2-5	TRBV4-2	TGTGCCAGCAGCCAATTCGGAGGGCCGGAAGAGACCCAGTACTTC	CASSQFGGPEETQYF
NA	NA	TRBJ2-1	TRBV28	TGTGCCAGCAGTTTAGGGGGTGGGGATGAGCAGTTCTTC	CASSLGGGDEQFF
NA	NA	TRBJ1-2	TRBV27	TGTGCCAGCAGAGCTTTTGGGGGCTCTGGAGGCTACACCTTC	CASRAFGGSGGYTF
TRBD2	few	TRBJ2-3	TRBV29-1	TGCAGCGTTATGCTAGCGGGTACGAATACGCAGTATTTT	CSVMLAGTNTQYF
NA	few	TRBJ2-5	TRBV7-2	TGTGCCAGCAGCGGCCGGACAGTGGGGACCCAGTACTTC	CASSGRTVGTQYF
NA	few	TRBJ2-1	TRBV5-4	TGTGCCAGCAGCTTGGGAAACAATGAGCAGTTCTTC	CASSLGNNEQFF
NA	many	TRBJ2-1	TRBV19	TGTGCCAGTAGGGACGATGCTGAGAATGAGCAGTTCTTC	CASRDDAENEQFF
NA	NA	TRBJ2-5	TRBV11-2	TGTGCCAGCAGCTTAGTGCTAGGGGGGACCCAGTACTTC	CASSLVLGGTQYF
NA	many	TRBJ2-1	TRBV28	TGTGCCAGCAGTTTATCTGACCGGGGGGAGCAGTTCTTC	CASSLSDRGEQFF
NA	few	TRBJ2-1	TRBV14	TGTGCCAGCAGCCAGGTGGGACGGCATTACAATGAGCAGTTCTTC	CASSQVGRHYNEQFF
NA	many	TRBJ1-4	TRBV27	TGTGCCAGCAGTCAAAACAGAGAAAAACTGTTTTTT	CASSQNREKLFF
NA	many	TRBJ2-7	TRBV2	TGTGCCAGCAGGGGGGACTCCTACGAGCAGTACTTC	CASRGDSYEQYF
NA	NA	TRBJ1-1	TRBV19	TGTGCCAGTAGGGAACAGTGGACTGAAGCTTTCTTT	CASREQWTEAFF
NA	many	TRBJ2-1	TRBV7-9	TGTGCCAGCAGCCCCCAGGGGCTCCGGCAGTTCTTC	CASSPQGLRQFF
NA	NA	TRBJ2-1	TRBV9	TGTGCCAGCAGCGTATCCTGGCGGGGTAATGAGCAGTTCTTC	CASSVSWRGNEQFF
NA	few	TRBJ2-1	TRBV9	TGTGCCAGCAGCGTAGAGACGGGTAGTGTCCACAATGAGCAGTTCTTC	CASSVETGSVHNEQFF
TRBD2	NA	TRBJ2-1	TRBV6-4	TGTGCCAGCAGTGTTACCAGCGGGAGTAATGAGCAGTTCTTC	CASSVTSGSNEQFF
NA	many	TRBJ1-2	TRBV19	TGTGCCAGCAGGATTGGGTATGGCTACACCTTC	CASRIGYGYTF
NA	few	TRBJ2-4	TRBV7-2	TGTGCCAGCAGCTCAGCGACCTACATTCAGTACTTC	CASSSATYIQYF
NA	few	TRBJ2-1	TRBV2	TGTGCCAGCAGTGTGTTAAATGAGCAGTTCTTC	CASSVLNEQFF
NA	NA	TRBJ2-7	TRBV11-2	TGTGCCAGCGGAATAACAGGATCCTCACTCTACGAGCAGTACTTC	CASGITGSSLYEQYF
TRBD1	NA	TRBJ2-2	TRBV10-3	TGTGCCATCAGTGGTGGGGGACAGATGACCACCGGGGAGCTGTTTTTT	CAISGGGQMTTGELFF
NA	many	TRBJ2-3	TRBV7-2	TGTGCCAGCAGCGACTTTGGGCCAGATACGCAGTATTTT	CASSDFGPDTQYF
NA	NA	TRBJ1-3	TRBV10-3	TGTGCCATCAAGGGTTCTAGAGACAGAGGGACCTCTGGAAACACCATATATTTT	CAIKGSRDRGTSGNTIYF
NA	NA	TRBJ1-3	TRBV19	TGTGCCAGTAGTAGGGGACAAGACTCTGGAAACACCATATATTTT	CASSRGQDSGNTIYF
NA	NA	TRBJ2-1	TRBV10-3	TGTGCCATCGATCTGGGGGGCTTCAATGAGCAGTTCTTC	CAIDLGGFNEQFF
TRBD1	NA	TRBJ1-4	TRBV25-1	TGTGCCAGCAGCGCGCAAACCCCGGGACAGGACGGGGGACTGTTTTTT	CASSAQTPGQDGGLFF
TRBD1	many	TRBJ2-1	TRBV5-6	TGTGCCAGCAGCTTGTACGGGACAGGGTACGGCAATGAGCAGTTCTTC	CASSLYGTGYGNEQFF
NA	NA	TRBJ2-1	TRBV18	TGTGCCAGCTCACCTCCCTCCCTAGATGTCCCCGAGCAGTTCTTC	CASSPPSLDVPEQFF
TRBD2	NA	TRBJ2-1	TRBV4-3	TGCGCCAGCAGCCAATTACTAGCGGGAGTCATTCATGAGCAGTTCTTC	CASSQLLAGVIHEQFF
NA	many	TRBJ2-1	TRBV4-3	TGCGCCAGCAGCCAACAATGGGGCAATGAGCAGTTCTTC	CASSQQWGNEQFF
NA	few	TRBJ1-3	TRBV9	TGTGCCAGCAGCTCTCGACCGAGGGACACCATATATTTT	CASSSRPRDTIYF
TRBD2	few	TRBJ2-7	TRBV27	TGTGCCAGCAGTTTATCTAGCGGGAGGGCCTACGAGCAGTACTTC	CASSLSSGRAYEQYF
NA	NA	TRBJ1-1	TRBV14	TGTGCCAGCAGCCATCTAGGGGGGGCAGCCCAGAACACTGAAGCTTTCTTT	CASSHLGGAAQNTEAFF
TRBD2	few	TRBJ2-1	TRBV4-2	TGTGCCAGCAGCCAAGGGGGGGGAGGTGGCTACAATGAGCAGTTCTTC	CASSQGGGGGYNEQFF
TRBD2	NA	TRBJ2-1	TRBV4-2	TGTGCCAGCAGCCAAGAGCCAACGGGAGGGCCCTATTACAATGAGCAGTTCTTC	CASSQEPTGGPYYNEQFF
NA	NA	TRBJ2-1	TRBV29-1	TGCAGCGTTGAAGGGGAAAGCCCTCGAGGGGGATTCTTC	CSVEGESPRGGFF
NA	NA	TRBJ2-2	TRBV28	TGTGCCAGCAGTTTATCCACAGGGTACGTCGGGGAGCTGTTTTTT	CASSLSTGYVGELFF
NA	many	TRBJ2-7	TRBV4-3	TGCGCCAGCAGCCTCAAGAGAGGATACGAGCAGTACTTC	CASSLKRGYEQYF
TRBD2	NA	TRBJ2-7	TRBV28	TGTGCCAGCAGTTTCTGGACTAGCGGGAGCTACGAGCAGTACTTC	CASSFWTSGSYEQYF